This passage covers 24 T cell receptor beta chains from one sample sequenced in a study of blood T cells in healthy people across ages (dated by TCRdb to between 2014 and 2016). Libraries were built with 5' RACE. Sequencing took place on an Illumina HiSeq 2500. A second roughly 7 to 12 cycle PCR used a sample-barcoded 5' primer and a J-beta primer mix. TCRdb reanalyzed the raw reads on its own, using fastp at Q25 for trimming and MiXCR for clone calling, and kept in-frame beta chains. Entries are consolidated by CDR3 protein sequence, retaining the most common genes and DNA. The sample table holds 630,000 or so distinct CDR3 sequences, of which approximately 30% were seen once. Of the sample, about 15% falls within the top ten clones. Material for sequencing was blood. The receptors were gathered from a woman aged 80 or over in good health.

This clonotype has only one observation. One end of the junction fails to match germline, which may point to a read error. V gene TRBV7-2 combines with J gene TRBJ2-5; weak D call: TRBD2 (5 bases). The CDR3 has 13 amino acids. Germline values: CDR1 SGHTA, CDR2 FQGNSA. In DNA, the CDR3 is TGTGCCAGGAGCTCCGGGGTGGGTGGGGAGCAGTACTTC. Translation: CARSSGVGGEQYF.

The rearrangement uses TRBV7-9 and TRBJ2-2; the match to TRBD1 covers 8 bases. Germline V CDR1 and CDR2: SEHNR, FQNEAQ (reference sequence). V shed 1 base and J 4 bases; nucleotides not matched to a gene: 11. The CDR3 contains 18 residues. The CDR3 protein is CASSLDPDRASFTGELFF. CDR3 in DNA: TGTGCCAGCAGCTTAGACCCGGACAGGGCGAGTTTCACCGGGGAGCTGTTTTTT.

Ten or more counts support this clonotype. The chain links TRBV12-3 or TRBV12-4 to TRBJ1-5; TRBD1 might be the D (6 bases). The CDR3 totals 15 residues. V lost 3 bases, J lost 0 bases, and 9 bases lay in between. The CDR3 is CASSLPGDSNQPQHF. The CDR3 DNA reads as TGTGCCAGCAGTTTGCCAGGGGATAGCAATCAGCCCCAGCATTTT.

CDR3: CASSADQNTEAFF. For the CDR3, the DNA is TGTGCCAGCTCAGCGGACCAGAACACTGAAGCTTTCTTT. The chain recombines TRBV18 with TRBJ1-1; no reliable D call. CDR1 and CDR2 (germline): KGHSH, LQKENI. The V and J ends lost 5 bases and 1 base respectively, with 8 bases between them. There are 13 residues in the CDR3.

This clonotype was counted at least ten times. This CDR3 reads CATSDPQGGIADTQYF. The CDR3 DNA reads as TGTGCCACCAGTGATCCACAGGGGGGAATTGCAGATACGCAGTATTTT. The chain combines TRBV24-1 with TRBJ2-3, with TRBD1 matching over 8 bases. The CDR3 is 16 residues long. Germline lookup yields CDR1 KGHDR and CDR2 SFDVKD. J lost 4 bases, V lost 3 bases, and 8 bases had no gene match.

The CDR3 region is CASGLQGILGYTF. CDR3 nucleotide sequence: TGTGCTAGTGGTCTACAGGGAATCCTCGGCTACACCTTC. The chain recombines TRBV12-5 with TRBJ1-2; D may be TRBD1 (6 bases). The CDR3 loop spans 13 amino acids. V lost 5 bases and J lost 8, with 15 bases in between. The germline CDR1 and CDR2 sequences are LGHNT and FRNRAP.

This clonotype was recorded many times. The genes are TRBV6-1 and TRBJ2-7, with D unclear. The V end lost 2 bases, the J end lost 0 bases, and 11 bases lay between the germline ends. The germline V gene has CDR1 MNHNS and CDR2 SASEGT. This CDR3 region has 15 residues. CDR3 sequence: CASSEFDTYSYEQYF. DNA of the CDR3: TGTGCCAGCAGTGAATTTGACACCTACTCCTACGAGCAGTACTTC.

This clonotype was recorded many times. This chain uses TRBV6-2 or TRBV6-3 with TRBJ1-5; 11 nucleotides line up with TRBD1. Trimming took 2 bases from V and 1 from J; bases not matched to a gene: 13. The CDR3 covers 20 residues. CDR1 is MNHEY and CDR2 is SVGEGT in the germline V gene. CDR3 in DNA: TGTGCCAGCAGTTACCCGACCGGGACAGGGGGGATGAGAAGCAATCAGCCCCAGCATTTT. This codes for CASSYPTGTGGMRSNQPQHF.

For this clonotype: A read error is possible here, since a much larger clone lies one base away. The chain links TRBV13 to TRBJ1-2; TRBD1 is a possible D gene (5 bases). V was pared by 7 bases and J by 1 base, with 19 bases between. CDR1 and CDR2 from the germline V gene are PRHDT and FYEKMQ (reference sequence). This CDR3 region has 16 residues. Here the CDR3 DNA reads TGTGCCAGCAACTGGGGCGGGGGTAAACTTAACTATGGCTACACCTTC. Amino acids: CASNWGGGKLNYGYTF.

Concerning this clonotype: A much larger clone differs by one base, so this may be a read error. The V gene is TRBV3-1, the J gene TRBJ2-5; unclear D gene. Trimming stripped 4 bases from V and 13 bases from J, with 16 bases between. CDR3 length equals 12 residues. Germline V gene lookup returns CDR1 LGHDT and CDR2 YNNKEL (reference sequence). The CDR3 bases are TGTGCCAGCAGCCCCATCGGCAATGAGCGGTACTTC. Translating gives CASSPIGNERYF.

There are many counts of this clonotype. The J gene is TRBJ2-5, the V gene TRBV30, with a possible D match to TRBD2 (6 bases). From germline, CDR1 is GTSNPN and CDR2 SVGIG (reference sequence). Trimming pared 0 bases from V and 5 bases from J, leaving 10 bases between. The CDR3 has 13 amino acids. CDR3: CAWSVGGSETQYF. CDR3 DNA sequence: TGTGCCTGGAGTGTCGGGGGATCGGAGACCCAGTACTTC. Combining the CDR3 with reference TRBV30 and TRBJ2-5 gives the whole variable domain SQTIHQWPATLVQPVGSPLSLECTVEGTSNPNLYWYRQAAGRGLQLLFYSVGIGQISSEVPQNLSASRPQDRQFILSSKKLLLSDSGFYLCAWSVGGSETQYFGPGTRLLVL.

This clonotype came up once. The rearrangement joins TRBV29-1 to TRBJ1-1; the match to TRBD1 covers 7 bases. This CDR3 has 12 residues. V was clipped by 8 bases and J by 6 bases; unmatched bases: 9. Germline assignment: CDR1 SQVTM and CDR2 ANQGSEA. CDR3 sequence reads: CSSRQGNSEAFF. CDR3 bases: TGCAGCTCACGACAGGGTAACTCTGAAGCTTTCTTT. The complete variable domain, with remaining parts taken from reference TRBV29-1 and TRBJ1-1, reads SAVISQKPSRDICQRGTSLTIQCQVDSQVTMMFWYRQQPGQSLTLIATANQGSEATYESGFVIDKFPISRPNLTFSTLTVSNMSPEDSSIYLCSSRQGNSEAFFGQGTRLTVV.

In this sample, this clonotype turned up a few times. A read error may be the cause here, since a much bigger clone is one base away. The V and J genes are TRBV5-1 and TRBJ2-7; possibly TRBD1 for D (6 bases). Germline V CDR1 and CDR2: SGHRS, YFSETQ. This CDR3 comprises 13 residues. The V and J ends lost 1 base and 7 bases respectively, with 12 bases between them. DNA for the CDR3: TGCGCCAGCAGCTTGCACAGGGCAAATGAGCAGTACTTC. Its translation: CASSLHRANEQYF. The full variable domain, with the rest looked up from reference TRBV5-1 and TRBJ2-7, is KAGVTQTPRYLIKTRGQQVTLSCSPISGHRSVSWYQQTPGQGLQFLFEYFSETQRNKGNFPGRFSGRQFSNSRSEMNVSTLELGDSALYLCASSLHRANEQYFGPGTRLTVT.

The chain combines TRBV3-1 with TRBJ2-3; 7 bases line up with TRBD2. Germline V gene sequence: CDR1 LGHDT, CDR2 YNNKEL (reference sequence). CDR3 length: 17 residues. The ends lost 0 bases at V and 6 bases at J; junction bases unmatched: 12. CDR3 sequence (DNA): TGTGCCAGCAGCCAAGATTGGCGAGCGGGGACCGCGGATACGCAGTATTTT. It specifies CASSQDWRAGTADTQYF.

This clonotype was detected ten times or more. V is TRBV5-5 and J is TRBJ2-1; TRBD1 or TRBD2 may be the D gene (5 bases each). V was clipped by 3 bases and J by 0 bases, with 13 bases between them. The length of the CDR3 is 16 residues. Germline assignment: CDR1 SGHKS and CDR2 YYEKEE (reference sequence). The CDR3 nucleotides are TGTGCCAGCAGCTCCGGGACGGGGAGCTCCTACAATGAGCAGTTCTTC. Translating gives CASSSGTGSSYNEQFF.

This clonotype was observed a handful of times. It may be a read error: a sequence one base away is much more abundant. The rearrangement uses TRBV7-2 and TRBJ2-1, with 8 bases identical to TRBD1. This CDR3 spans 15 amino acids. Germline V CDR1 and CDR2: SGHTA, FQGNSA. Trimming at V came to 8 bases and at J to 6 bases, leaving 12 bases not matched to a gene. CDR3 sequence: CASGSQTGGSNEQFF. The CDR3 bases are TGTGCCAGCGGATCCCAAACAGGGGGTAGCAATGAGCAGTTCTTC. The full variable domain, its missing parts supplied by reference TRBV7-2 and TRBJ2-1, is GAGVSQSPSNKVTEKGKDVELRCDPISGHTALYWYRQSLGQGLEFLIYFQGNSAPDKSGLPSDRFSAERTGGSVSTLTIQRTQQEDSAVYLCASGSQTGGSNEQFFGPGTRLTVL.

As for this clonotype: One end of the junction is discordant with germline, which a read error may explain. V and J are TRBV5-6 and TRBJ1-2, with D perhaps TRBD1 (6 bases). The V gene's germline CDR1 is SGHDT and CDR2 YYEEEE. This CDR3 region has 13 residues. The CDR3 region is CASNLRGRHGYTF. The CDR3 DNA reads as TGTGCCAGCAACTTGAGGGGGAGGCATGGCTACACCTTC.

This clonotype appeared many times. The gene calls are TRBV12-3 or TRBV12-4 and TRBJ2-5; D may correspond to TRBD1 or TRBD2 (6 bases each). Between the trimmed V and J ends, which lost 6 bases and 5 bases, there was a span of 13 bases. The CDR3 length is 13 residues. The CDR3 is CASSLGGMETQYF. For the CDR3, the DNA is TGTGCCAGCAGCCTGGGGGGCATGGAGACCCAGTACTTC.

This clonotype was seen repeatedly, ten times or more. J is TRBJ2-2 and V is TRBV6-2 or TRBV6-3; 9 nucleotides align to TRBD1. V shed 9 bases, J shed 10 bases, and the junction held 9 bases outside the gene matches. Germline V gives CDR1 MNHEY, CDR2 SVGEGT. This CDR3 comprises 13 residues. CDR3: CASRRNRGQELFF. CDR3 bases: TGTGCCAGTAGGCGGAACAGGGGGCAGGAGCTGTTTTTT.

This clonotype was seen ten or more times. V and J are TRBV4-3 and TRBJ2-5, with a possible D match to TRBD1 (5 bases). CDR1 is LGHNA and CDR2 is YSLEER in the germline V gene. V lost 1 base to trimming and J lost 2 bases, with 11 bases between them. The CDR3 runs to 15 residues. The CDR3 DNA is TGCGCCAGCAGCCAAGGAATAGGACAACAAGAGACCCAGTACTTC. Translated: CASSQGIGQQETQYF.

The chain joins TRBV20-1 to TRBJ2-1; tentative D call: TRBD2 (6 bases). This CDR3 has 16 amino acids. CDR1 DFQATT and CDR2 SNEGSKA come from the germline V gene (reference sequence). V was cut by 0 bases and J by 0 bases, with 12 bases left in between. The CDR3 loop is CSARDPSSVSYNEQFF. CDR3 DNA: TGCAGTGCTAGAGATCCTTCTAGCGTCTCCTACAATGAGCAGTTCTTC.

Details on this clonotype: Given a much more abundant clone one base away, this may be a read error. J is TRBJ1-4 and V is TRBV12-3 or TRBV12-4, with D perhaps TRBD1 (5 bases). The germline V and J ends were trimmed by 7 bases and 7 bases, with 16 bases remaining between them. CDR3 length: 14 residues. The CDR3 DNA follows: TGTGCCAGCACCCCCGGGGCACTGAGTGAAAAACTGTTTTTT. It specifies CASTPGALSEKLFF.

There are many counts of this clonotype. This chain links TRBV7-9 with TRBJ2-5; D not certain. The CDR3 loop spans 12 amino acids. Per the germline V gene, CDR1 is SEHNR and CDR2 is FQNEAQ (reference sequence). Trimming pared 1 base from V and 5 bases from J, leaving 5 bases between. CDR3 nucleotide sequence: TGTGCCAGCAGCTTAGTTACGGAGACCCAGTACTTC. Translating gives CASSLVTETQYF.

The rearrangement uses TRBV20-1 and TRBJ1-2; 7 bases line up with TRBD1. Germline V lookup: CDR1 DFQATT, CDR2 SNEGSKA (reference sequence). V lost 6 bases to trimming and J lost 2 bases; unmatched junction nucleotides: 6. The CDR3 has 13 residues. The CDR3 here is CSAADRKNYGYTF. DNA of the CDR3: TGCAGTGCCGCGGACAGGAAGAACTATGGCTACACCTTC.